This section outlines one T cell receptor beta chain sequence together with its context. The data stem from a study of shared clonotypes between healthy human individuals. The naive CD8 subset, CD45RO-negative cells positively selected for CCR7, excluded terminally differentiated effector memory CD45RA+ cells. Germline assignment: CDR1 SGHDT and CDR2 YYEEEE. The germline V and J ends were trimmed by 2 bases and 6 bases, with 3 bases remaining between them. The CDR3 covers 11 residues. The data were produced by immunoSEQ multiplex PCR, yet TCRdb's version contains in-frame clones alone and is incomplete. The profile covers some 600,000 clones, with about 96% appearing a single time and about 0.11% taken by the ten largest.

Sequenced material: naive CD8+ T cells sorted from blood. This TCR was sampled from a woman aged 25 to 39 in good health. The rearrangement links TRBV5-6 to TRBJ2-1; D is ambiguous. CDR3: CASSFLNEQFF. In nucleotides, the CDR3 is TGTGCCAGCAGCTTCCTCAATGAGCAGTTCTTC.